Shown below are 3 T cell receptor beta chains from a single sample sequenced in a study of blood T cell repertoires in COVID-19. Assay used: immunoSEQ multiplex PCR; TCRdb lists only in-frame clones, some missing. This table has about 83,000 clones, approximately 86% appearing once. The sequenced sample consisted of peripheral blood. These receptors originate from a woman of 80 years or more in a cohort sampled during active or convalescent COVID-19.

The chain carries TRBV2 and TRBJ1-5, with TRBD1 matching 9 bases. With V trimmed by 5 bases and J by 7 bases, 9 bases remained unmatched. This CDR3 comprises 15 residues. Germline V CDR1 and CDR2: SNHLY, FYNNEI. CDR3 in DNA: TGTGCCAGCAGTTTACAGGGGGCTACGGGACAGCCCCAGCATTTT. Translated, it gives CASSLQGATGQPQHF.

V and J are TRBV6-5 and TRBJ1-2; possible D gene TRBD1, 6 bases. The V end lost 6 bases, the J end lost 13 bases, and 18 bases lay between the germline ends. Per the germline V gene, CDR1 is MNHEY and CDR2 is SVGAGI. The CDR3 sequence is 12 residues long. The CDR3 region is CASSRNRDALTF. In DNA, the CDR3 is TGTGCCAGCAGCCGCAACAGGGATGCACTCACCTTC.

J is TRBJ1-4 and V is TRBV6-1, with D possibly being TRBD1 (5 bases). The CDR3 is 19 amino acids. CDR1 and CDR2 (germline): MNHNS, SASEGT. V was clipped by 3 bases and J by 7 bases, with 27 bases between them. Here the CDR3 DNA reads TGTGCCAGCAGTGACCGACGATACTATGGGGGGGTCGGTGGTGAAAAACTGTTTTTT. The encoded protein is CASSDRRYYGGVGGEKLFF.